This T cell receptor beta chain was found in a study of blood T cell repertoires in COVID-19. Background on the study: Acute and convalescent COVID-19 samples came from the United States, Italy and Spain. The analysed material was cDNA or gDNA that came from T cells, B-cell-depleted T cells, or PBMCs.

Profiling relied on immunoSEQ multiplex PCR, and the TCRdb table lists in-frame clones only, not all of them. This sample has more than 85,000 clones; about 88% occur once, and the top ten carry 2.5% to 3.5%. Germline CDR1 reads LNHNV; CDR2 reads YYDKDF (reference sequence). CDR3 length: 16 residues. Trimming took 1 base from V and 0 from J; bases not matched to a gene: 5. J is TRBJ1-1 and V is TRBV15; 7 bases are shared with TRBD1. The sequenced material came from peripheral blood. The sequence derives from a woman aged 80 or older with acute or convalescent COVID-19. The CDR3 protein is CATSRGRDRMNTEAFF. In DNA, the CDR3 is TGTGCCACCAGCAGAGGGAGGGACAGAATGAACACTGAAGCTTTCTTT.